The T cell receptor (beta chain) described here comes from a study of T-cell reconstitution after alpha-beta-depleted transplantation in children. The TCRbeta library was prepared with unique molecular identifiers. TCRdb redid the calling of the PCR reads with MiXCR, one entry per CDR3 protein. The sample contains about 120,000 distinct CDR3 sequences, around 23% of which appear only once. The CDR3 covers 13 residues. The germline gives CDR1 LNHNV, CDR2 YYDKDF (reference sequence). V lost 0 bases to trimming and J lost 4 bases, with 7 bases between them. In its sample, this clonotype was seen a few times.

The receptor was isolated from a male patient between 2 and 10 years old who had a stem cell transplant for chronic granulomatous disease, so the T cells may come from the graft donor. Sequencing used PBMCs, mostly from graft donor cells, obtained 180 days after TCRalphabeta/CD19-depleted stem cell transplant. The rearrangement uses TRBV15 and TRBJ2-7; D gene ambiguous. CDR3 in amino acids: CATSRDSRYEQYF. In DNA form, the CDR3 reads TGTGCCACCAGCAGAGATAGTCGTTACGAGCAGTACTTC.